The sequence of this T cell receptor (beta chain) was determined in a study of blood T cell repertoires in COVID-19. As for the study in general: Researchers got acute and convalescent COVID-19 samples from the United States, Italy and Spain. Nucleic acid was either cDNA or gDNA, and it came from T cells, B-cell-depleted T cells, or PBMCs.

CDR1 and CDR2 from the germline V gene are KGHSH and LQKENI. The V end was cut by 3 bases, the J end by 8 bases, with 17 bases between. This CDR3 contains 16 residues. In the source study's methods: By means of reference gene primer amplification, nucleated cell counts were estimated. Repertoires were generated with immunoSEQ multiplex PCR, while TCRdb's copy carries only in-frame clones and drops some. The D gene and trimming were derived from the DNA, and the V and J assignments and clone size from that table. The sample has approximately 53,000 clones, around 90% seen once. This sequence originates from a human donor in a cohort sampled during active COVID-19. V and J are TRBV18 and TRBJ1-6, with D tentatively TRBD1 (5 bases). What was sequenced was peripheral blood. In DNA form, the CDR3 reads TGTGCCAGCTCACCGTACTCAGGGCTTAAGGATTCACCCCTCCACTTT. It codes for CASSPYSGLKDSPLHF.